One sample yielded the 8 T cell receptor beta chains listed below, sequenced in a study of T cell responses to AZD1222 COVID-19 vaccine. TCRdb keeps only in-frame clones here, not all; method: immunoSEQ multiplex PCR. Seen here are tens of thousands of clones, approximately 90% observed once, and the top ten hold less than 7%. The source was peripheral blood, collected 28 days after the second dose of the MenACWY control vaccine. Receptor source: an adult who received the MenACWY meningococcal vaccine as a control.

This sequence joins TRBV4-3 and TRBJ1-1; D is unclear. The V gene lost 1 base and the J gene lost 4 bases, with 10 bases spanning the gap. Germline V gives CDR1 LGHNA, CDR2 YSLEER. This CDR3 spans 14 amino acids. CDR3 DNA: TGCGCCAGCAGCCAAGTCCCGGGAAGCACTGAAGCTTTCTTT. Protein product: CASSQVPGSTEAFF.

The chain couples TRBV28 to TRBJ2-7, with 11 bases matching TRBD2. The CDR3 totals 17 residues. The germline gives CDR1 MDHEN, CDR2 SYDVKM. J lost 1 base, V lost 5 bases, and 10 bases had no gene match. The CDR3: CASSPRVGLAVSYEQYF. The CDR3, as DNA: TGTGCCAGCAGTCCTAGGGTGGGACTAGCGGTTTCCTACGAGCAGTACTTC.

The chain has TRBV15 and TRBJ1-5; D may be TRBD1 (5 bases). Germline CDR1 and CDR2: LNHNV and YYDKDF (reference sequence). This CDR3 is built from 13 residues. Trimming took off 0 bases at V and 11 bases at J, with 11 bases between the two ends. The CDR3 DNA reads TGTGCCACCAGCAGAGAGGGGACCCGAGCCCAGCATTTT. Protein sequence: CATSREGTRAQHF.

This clone was recorded a few times. The rearrangement joins TRBV5-6 to TRBJ1-5, with D uncertain. V gave up 3 bases and J gave up 9 bases, with 13 bases separating them. Germline assignment: CDR1 SGHDT and CDR2 YYEEEE. The CDR3 is 13 residues long. CDR3 DNA sequence: TGTGCCAGCAGCTCCGGGCTCCCGGGGCCCCAGCATTTT. Protein: CASSSGLPGPQHF.

V and J are TRBV28 and TRBJ2-1; tentative D call: TRBD1 (5 bases). Germline values: CDR1 MDHEN, CDR2 SYDVKM. The V end lost 8 bases, the J end lost 6 bases, and 17 bases lay between the germline ends. The CDR3 runs 14 residues. The CDR3 is CASRAPGPTNEQFF. CDR3 in DNA: TGTGCCAGCCGCGCCCCAGGGCCCACCAATGAGCAGTTCTTC. The whole variable domain, filled in from reference TRBV28 and TRBJ2-1, reads DVKVTQSSRYLVKRTGEKVFLECVQDMDHENMFWYRQDPGLGLRLIYFSYDVKMKEKGDIPEGYSVSREKKERFSLILESASTNQTSMYLCASRAPGPTNEQFFGPGTRLTVL.

CDR3 amino acids: CASSADYLQETQYF. As DNA, the CDR3 is TGTGCCAGCAGTGCGGACTACCTCCAAGAGACCCAGTACTTC. The V gene is TRBV2, the J gene TRBJ2-5, with a tentative D call TRBD2 (6 bases). Per the germline V gene, CDR1 is SNHLY and CDR2 is FYNNEI. The CDR3 covers 14 residues. With 4 bases removed from V and 1 base from J, the gap between germline ends came to 10 bases.

The chain has TRBV7-2 and TRBJ1-5, with D possibly being TRBD1 (5 bases). The CDR3 spans 14 residues. Trimming took 1 base from V and 8 from J, leaving 12 bases between them. The germline V gene encodes CDR1 SGHTA and CDR2 FQGNSA. CDR3 loop: CASSLGIMGEPQHF. In DNA form, the CDR3 reads TGTGCCAGCAGCTTAGGTATAATGGGGGAGCCCCAGCATTTT.

The J gene is TRBJ2-2, the V gene TRBV3-1 (or the pseudogene TRBV3-2); no firm D call. The CDR3 is 16 residues long. Germline CDR1 reads LGHDT; CDR2 reads YNNKEL (reference sequence). V lost 1 base and J 6 bases, leaving 15 bases between the germline ends. The CDR3 is CASSQVFSLKAGELFF. DNA for the CDR3: TGTGCCAGCAGCCAAGTATTTAGCTTAAAGGCCGGGGAGCTGTTTTTT.